The TCR beta chain described here comes from a study of a mutant IDH1 vaccine in newly diagnosed glioma. Study information: Vaccine dosing followed radiotherapy by 4-6 weeks, or accompanied temozolomide cycles. Former treatment meant radiotherapy, temozolomide, or both; the majority had gotten both. Regarding the study as a whole: The vaccine induced immune responses, and these occurred in approximately 94% of patients.

This clone was observed a handful of times. Its matching antigen is unknown. Regarding time point: week 5, during vaccination. Each dose delivered 300 ug of mutant IDH1 20-mer peptide subcutaneously with imiquimod. V lost 4 bases to trimming and J lost 1 base; unmatched junction nucleotides: 8. The CDR3 extends over 16 amino acids. Looked up from germline, CDR1 is SGHRS and CDR2 is YFSETQ. The table came from immunoSEQ multiplex PCR; TCRdb's copy has only in-frame clones and leaves some out. The table includes nearly 35,000 clones, about four fifths detected once. The chain carries TRBV5-1 and TRBJ1-1, with TRBD1 matching over 9 bases. This sequence was found in a man in his thirties or forties with glioma. Here the sequenced sample was PBMCs, taken from a glioma patient whose treatment included an IDH1 peptide vaccine. Written as DNA, the CDR3 is TGCGCCAGCAGCGACCTACAGGGGGCAGGGAACACTGAAGCTTTCTTT. Its translation: CASSDLQGAGNTEAFF.